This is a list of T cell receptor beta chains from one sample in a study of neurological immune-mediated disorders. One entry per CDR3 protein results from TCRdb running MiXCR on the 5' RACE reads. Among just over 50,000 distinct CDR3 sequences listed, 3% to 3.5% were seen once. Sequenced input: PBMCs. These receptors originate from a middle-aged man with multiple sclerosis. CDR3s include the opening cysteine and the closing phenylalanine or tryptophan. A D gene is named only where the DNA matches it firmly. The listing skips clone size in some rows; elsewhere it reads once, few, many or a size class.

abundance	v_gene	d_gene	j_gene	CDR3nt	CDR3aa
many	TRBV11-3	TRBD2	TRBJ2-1	TGTGCCAGCAGCTTAACTAGCGGGGGGTACAATGAGCAGTTCTTC	CASSLTSGGYNEQFF
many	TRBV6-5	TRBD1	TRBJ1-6	TGTGCCAGCAGGAGACAGGGTGGTTCGGATAATTCACCCCTCAACTTT	CASRRQGGSDNSPLNF
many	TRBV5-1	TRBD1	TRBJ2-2	TGCGCCAGCAGCTTGGGCCCCGGCAGGGGGCTACACACCGGGGAGCTGTTTTTT	CASSLGPGRGLHTGELFF
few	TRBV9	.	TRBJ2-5	TGTGCCAGCAGCGAGTTGGGGGAGACCCAGTACTTC	CASSELGETQYF
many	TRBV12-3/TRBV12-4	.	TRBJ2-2	TGTGCCAGCAGTTTAGGACAGACTGGGACCGGGGAGCTGTTTTTT	CASSLGQTGTGELFF
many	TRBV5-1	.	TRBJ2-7	TGCGCCAGCAGCCACCCCGGCAGCTCCTACGAGCAGTACTTC	CASSHPGSSYEQYF
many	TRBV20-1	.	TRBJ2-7	TGCAGTGCTCAGACGGATTTGGACGAGCAGTACTTC	CSAQTDLDEQYF
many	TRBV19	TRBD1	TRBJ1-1	TGTGCCAGTGGGACAGGGGGCACTCTCTCGACTGAAGCTTTCTTT	CASGTGGTLSTEAFF
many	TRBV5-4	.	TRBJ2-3	TGTGCCAGCAGCTCCCTTAACGGGGCGAAGGGCACAGATACGCAGTATTTT	CASSSLNGAKGTDTQYF
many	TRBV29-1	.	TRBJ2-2	TGCAGCGTTATACGGACGATGGGGAACGGGGAGCTGTTTTTT	CSVIRTMGNGELFF
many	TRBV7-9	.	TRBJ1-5	TGTGCCAGCAGCCCGCTGGTGGGCAATCAGCCCCAGCATTTT	CASSPLVGNQPQHF
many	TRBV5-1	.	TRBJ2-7	TGCGCCAGCAGCTTCTCCAGCGGCGAGCAGTACTTC	CASSFSSGEQYF
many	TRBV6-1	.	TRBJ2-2	TGTGCCAGCAATCAGGAGACAGCTGCTGCCGGGGAGCTGTTTTTT	CASNQETAAAGELFF
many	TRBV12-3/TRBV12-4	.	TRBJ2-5	TGTGCCAGCAGTTGGGCACCCCACCAAGAGACCCAGTACTTC	CASSWAPHQETQYF
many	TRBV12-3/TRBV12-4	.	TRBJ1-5	TGTGCCAGCAGTTTTGGGGGATTTAGCAATCAGCCCCAGCATTTT	CASSFGGFSNQPQHF
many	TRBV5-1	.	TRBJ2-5	TGCGCCAGCAGCTTGCGTCCGGGAGCCCAAGAGACCCAGTACTTC	CASSLRPGAQETQYF
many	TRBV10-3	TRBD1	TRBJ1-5	TGTGCCATCAGCGCGGGACAGGGTTCGGTGGATCAGCCCCAGCATTTT	CAISAGQGSVDQPQHF
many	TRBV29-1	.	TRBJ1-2	TGCAGCGCCACATTCAACTATGGCTACACCTTC	CSATFNYGYTF
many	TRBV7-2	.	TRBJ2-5	TGTGCCAGCAGCTTAGGGGGGTTGCGTTTAGGGGAGACCCAGTACTTC	CASSLGGLRLGETQYF
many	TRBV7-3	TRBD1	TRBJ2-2	TGTGCCAGCAGCCCGACAGGGGACGGGGAGCTGTTTTTT	CASSPTGDGELFF
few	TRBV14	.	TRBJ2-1	TGTGCCAGCAGCCAAGAGCGCGGGGCCGACTACAATGAGCAGTTCTTC	CASSQERGADYNEQFF
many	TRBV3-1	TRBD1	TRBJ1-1	TGTGCCAGCAGCCCAGGTCAGGGGGCTGAAGCTTTCTTT	CASSPGQGAEAFF
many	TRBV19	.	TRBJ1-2	TGTGCCTGCAAGGGTGGGACACGCTATGGCTACACCTTC	CACKGGTRYGYTF
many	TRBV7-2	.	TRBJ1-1	TGTGCCAGCAGCTTACAAGGGGACACTGAAGCTTTCTTT	CASSLQGDTEAFF
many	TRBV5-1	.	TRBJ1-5	TGCGCCAGCCGATACAGGGTCGATGATCCCCAGCATTTT	CASRYRVDDPQHF
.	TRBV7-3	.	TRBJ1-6	TGTGCCAGCAGCTTAGAGGGAACCTATAATTCACCCCTCAACTTT	CASSLEGTYNSPLNF
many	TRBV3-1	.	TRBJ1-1	TGTGCCAGCAGCCCGAATACAGGGCCCACTGAAGCTTTCTTT	CASSPNTGPTEAFF
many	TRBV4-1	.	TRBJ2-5	TGCGCCAGCAGCCAAGGACTTCAACAGACCCAAGAGACCCAGTACTTC	CASSQGLQQTQETQYF
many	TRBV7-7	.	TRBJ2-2	TGTGCCAGCAGCTTTACATACAACACCGGGGAGCTGTTTTTT	CASSFTYNTGELFF
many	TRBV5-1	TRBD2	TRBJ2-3	TGCGCCAGCACCCGGACTAGCGGGGGGTCCACAGATACGCAGTATTTT	CASTRTSGGSTDTQYF
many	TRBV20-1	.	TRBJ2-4	TGCAGTGCCGCCGCTTTAAACATTCAGTACTTC	CSAAALNIQYF
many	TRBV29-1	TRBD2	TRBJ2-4	TGCAGCGTTGTCTTCGGTAGCGGGAAAAACATTCAGTACTTC	CSVVFGSGKNIQYF
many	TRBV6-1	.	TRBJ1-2	TGTGCCAGCAACGCTCTGAGGGGGGTGAAAGACTATGGCTACACCTTC	CASNALRGVKDYGYTF
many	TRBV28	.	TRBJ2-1	TGTGCCAGCAGTTGGCCCCCCCCCGGGGGCGGGAATGAGCAGTTCTTC	CASSWPPPGGGNEQFF
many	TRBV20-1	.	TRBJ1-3	TGCAGTGCAAGGGACTCTCCTGGAAACACCATATATTTT	CSARDSPGNTIYF
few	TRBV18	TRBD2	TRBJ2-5	TGTGCCAGCTCCCTCGGGGGGCAAGAGACCCAGTACTTC	CASSLGGQETQYF
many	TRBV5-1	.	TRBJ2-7	TGCGCCAGCAGCTTGGGAGGGGTCTCCTACGAGCAGTACTTC	CASSLGGVSYEQYF